A single sample gave rise to the 22 T cell receptor beta chains below, sequenced in a study of CD8 T cells in ankylosing spondylitis. The study's findings and limits: A TCR beta motif of roughly eight highly homologous variants seemed to mark ankylosing spondylitis blood.

Which antigens these TCRs recognize remains unknown. TCRdb redid the calling of the 5' RACE reads with MiXCR, one entry per CDR3 protein. The sample shows about 390,000 distinct CDR3 sequences, under 25% of them seen only once. The sequenced sample was blood, either unsorted or a sorted T cell fraction (not recorded which). These receptors came from a male donor with ankylosing spondylitis.

The genes are TRBV3-1 and TRBJ2-7, with D perhaps TRBD1 or TRBD2 (5 bases each). V was shortened by 4 bases and J by 2 bases, with 18 bases between the two germline ends. This CDR3 contains 16 residues. Germline V lookup: CDR1 LGHDT, CDR2 YNNKEL (reference sequence). This CDR3 is CASSRHPGTDPYEQYF. CDR3 nucleotide sequence: TGTGCCAGCAGCCGACATCCCGGGACGGACCCCTACGAGCAGTACTTC.

The chain joins TRBV11-1 to TRBJ2-1; 8 nucleotides agree with TRBD2. The CDR3 is 16 residues long. The ends lost 6 bases at V and 1 base at J; junction bases unmatched: 8. Per the germline V gene, CDR1 is SGHAT and CDR2 is FQDESV (reference sequence). The CDR3 protein is CASSRKRERSYNEQFF. CDR3 sequence (DNA): TGTGCCAGCAGTCGAAAGCGGGAGCGTTCCTACAATGAGCAGTTCTTC. The complete variable domain, with remaining parts taken from reference TRBV11-1 and TRBJ2-1, reads EAEVAQSPRYKITEKSQAVAFWCDPISGHATLYWYRQILGQGPELLVQFQDESVVDDSQLPKDRFSAERLKGVDSTLKIQPAELGDSAMYLCASSRKRERSYNEQFFGPGTRLTVL.

The chain couples TRBV12-3 or TRBV12-4 to TRBJ2-7; TRBD2 is a possible D gene (5 bases). The CDR3 consists of 11 residues. V was pared by 6 bases and J by 6 bases, with 9 bases between. CDR3 bases: TGTGCCAGCAGCTGGGCGGGCGAGCAGTACTTC. Protein: CASSWAGEQYF.

This clonotype was observed a handful of times. V usage is TRBV20-1 and J usage is TRBJ2-2, with unresolved D. Trimming removed 0 bases from V and 5 bases from J, with 7 bases in between. Germline V gene sequence: CDR1 DFQATT, CDR2 SNEGSKA (reference sequence). The CDR3 has 13 residues. CDR3 region: CSARDRVTGELFF. CDR3 in DNA: TGCAGTGCTAGAGATCGAGTGACCGGGGAGCTGTTTTTT.

The chain employs TRBV5-1 and TRBJ2-2, with D perhaps matching TRBD1 (5 bases). There are 16 residues in the CDR3. In germline, CDR1 is SGHRS, CDR2 YFSETQ. The germline V and J ends were trimmed by 0 bases and 2 bases, with 11 bases remaining between them. CDR3 in DNA: TGCGCCAGCAGCTTGGCCGTAGGGGAAAACACCGGGGAGCTGTTTTTT. Translation: CASSLAVGENTGELFF.

This clonotype has a handful of counts. The J gene is TRBJ1-1, the V gene TRBV12-3 or TRBV12-4; no firm D call. The germline V and J ends were trimmed by 6 bases and 4 bases, with 12 bases remaining between them. The CDR3 is 13 residues long. The CDR3 nucleotides read TGTGCCAGCAGCGACGACTACGGCACTGAAGCTTTCTTT. Translating it yields CASSDDYGTEAFF.

The chain recombines TRBV29-1 with TRBJ1-1, with D possibly being TRBD1 (5 bases). V dropped 0 bases and J dropped 0 bases, with 20 bases sitting between them. Germline V lookup: CDR1 SQVTM, CDR2 ANQGSEA. The CDR3 is 18 residues long. CDR3 protein: CSVEDKLGRKHMNTEAFF. For the CDR3, the DNA is TGCAGCGTTGAAGATAAACTGGGACGGAAACACATGAACACTGAAGCTTTCTTT.

The chain recombines TRBV28 with TRBJ2-4; 8 bases fit TRBD1. Germline lookup yields CDR1 MDHEN and CDR2 SYDVKM. J was trimmed by 0 bases and V by 5 bases; bases with no gene match: 12. The CDR3 is 18 amino acids. The CDR3 loop reads CASSQTGAPGLAKNIQYF. Written as DNA, the CDR3 is TGTGCCAGCAGTCAGACAGGGGCCCCCGGCCTAGCCAAAAACATTCAGTACTTC. The variable domain in full, with the rest retrieved from reference TRBV28 and TRBJ2-4, is DVKVTQSSRYLVKRTGEKVFLECVQDMDHENMFWYRQDPGLGLRLIYFSYDVKMKEKGDIPEGYSVSREKKERFSLILESASTNQTSMYLCASSQTGAPGLAKNIQYFGAGTRLSVL.

The chain has TRBV28 and TRBJ1-1, with D hard to call. V lost 2 bases and J lost 1, with 8 bases in between. Germline assignment: CDR1 MDHEN and CDR2 SYDVKM. The CDR3 is 14 amino acids. The CDR3 here is CASSLALPNTEAFF. The CDR3 DNA reads TGTGCCAGCAGTTTAGCTCTCCCGAACACTGAAGCTTTCTTT.

This clonotype was counted a few times. This chain links TRBV29-1 with TRBJ1-6, with a tentative D call TRBD1 (6 bases). Trimming left V 4 bases short and J 10 bases short, with 14 bases between. The CDR3 is 13 residues long. Germline values: CDR1 SQVTM, CDR2 ANQGSEA. The chain's CDR3 is CSVATGPMSPLHF. The CDR3 coding sequence is TGCAGCGTTGCGACAGGTCCAATGTCACCCCTCCACTTT.

This rearrangement joins TRBV5-1 to TRBJ2-7, with D uncertain. This CDR3 is built from 15 residues. The germline gives CDR1 SGHRS, CDR2 YFSETQ. V lost 2 bases to trimming and J lost 2 bases, with 14 bases between them. CDR3 protein: CASSFSADGTYEQYF. CDR3 sequence (DNA): TGCGCCAGCAGCTTTTCCGCCGACGGTACCTACGAGCAGTACTTC.

This chain uses TRBV10-3 with TRBJ2-2; the match to TRBD1 covers 9 bases. With 4 bases clipped from V and 1 base from J, the junction kept 4 bases outside the gene matches. The CDR3 has 16 amino acids. Looked up from germline, CDR1 is ENHRY and CDR2 is SYGVKD. The CDR3 DNA is TGTGCCATCAGTGGTCGGGGACAGGGGAACACCGGGGAGCTGTTTTTT. It yields the protein CAISGRGQGNTGELFF.

The chain has TRBV7-3 and TRBJ2-1; 9 bases are a match to TRBD1. CDR1 SGHTA and CDR2 FQGTGA come from the germline V gene. V lost 5 bases, J lost 5 bases, and 4 bases stayed unmatched. The CDR3 covers 14 residues. The CDR3 is CASSRTGVNNEQFF. The CDR3 region has the DNA TGTGCCAGCAGCCGGACAGGGGTTAACAATGAGCAGTTCTTC.

The chain has TRBV7-3 and TRBJ1-1; D gene uncertain. Germline assignment: CDR1 SGHTA and CDR2 FQGTGA. Between the trimmed V and J ends, which lost 6 bases and 0 bases, there was a span of 8 bases. This CDR3 spans 13 amino acids. CDR3 amino acids: CASRQFMNTEAFF. CDR3 bases: TGTGCCAGCAGACAATTTATGAACACTGAAGCTTTCTTT. Full variable domain (outside the CDR3, taken from reference TRBV7-3 and TRBJ1-1): GAGVSQTPSNKVTEKGKYVELRCDPISGHTALYWYRQSLGQGPEFLIYFQGTGAADDSGLPNDRFFAVRPEGSVSTLKIQRTERGDSAVYLCASRQFMNTEAFFGQGTRLTVV.

The chain combines TRBV28 with TRBJ1-5; 8 bases map to TRBD1. V was pared by 3 bases and J by 2 bases, with 6 bases of the junction left unmatched. Germline loops: CDR1 MDHEN, CDR2 SYDVKM. The CDR3 is 16 residues long. The chain's CDR3 is CASSFPGGLGNQPQHF. The CDR3 DNA sequence: TGTGCCAGCAGTTTCCCAGGGGGCCTTGGCAATCAGCCCCAGCATTTT.

The V gene is TRBV29-1, the J gene TRBJ2-1; 9 nucleotides match TRBD2. The length of the CDR3 is 13 residues. Germline CDR1 is SQVTM and CDR2 is ANQGSEA. V shed 7 bases, J shed 2 bases, and the junction held 3 bases outside the gene matches. The CDR3 sequence is CSATSGAYNEQFF. Here the CDR3 DNA reads TGCAGCGCGACTAGCGGAGCCTACAATGAGCAGTTCTTC.

V gene TRBV7-2 combines with J gene TRBJ2-2; the D gene is possibly TRBD2 (6 bases). Germline-derived CDR1 and CDR2 are SGHTA and FQGNSA. The CDR3 contains 13 residues. V lost 4 bases, J lost 5 bases, and 8 bases lay in between. CDR3 nucleotide sequence: TGTGCCAGCAGCTGGAGGGTTACCGGGGAGCTGTTTTTT. Translating gives CASSWRVTGELFF.

The chain couples TRBV2 to TRBJ2-1; no firm D call. Trimming shortened V by 3 bases and J by 7 bases, and 10 bases separated the two germline ends. The CDR3 extends over 13 amino acids. CDR1 is SNHLY and CDR2 is FYNNEI in the germline V gene. The CDR3 bases are TGTGCCAGCAGTGATACCGGGTGGAATGAGCAGTTCTTC. It translates to CASSDTGWNEQFF.

This chain connects TRBV28 to TRBJ2-7; unclear D gene. Per germline, CDR1 MDHEN and CDR2 SYDVKM. The CDR3 runs to 12 residues. V shed 3 bases and J shed 9 bases, with 12 bases lying between them. The chain's CDR3 is CASSFEWVGQYF. The CDR3 bases are TGTGCCAGCAGTTTTGAATGGGTGGGGCAGTACTTC.

V and J are TRBV3-1 and TRBJ1-2; D perhaps matches TRBD1 (6 bases). Germline V gene sequence: CDR1 LGHDT, CDR2 YNNKEL (reference sequence). V lost 3 bases to trimming and J lost 4 bases, with 12 bases between them. This CDR3 spans 14 amino acids. CDR3 sequence: CASSQGDTLYGYTF. CDR3 DNA sequence: TGTGCCAGCAGCCAGGGGGACACCCTCTATGGCTACACCTTC.

The V gene is TRBV20-1, the J gene TRBJ2-5; 12 positions agree with TRBD2. CDR1 is DFQATT, CDR2 SNEGSKA, per germline (reference sequence). The trim removed 3 bases at V and 5 bases at J, leaving 10 bases unmatched. The CDR3 length is 16 residues. CDR3 nucleotides: TGCAGTGCTAGTATAACATCGACTAGCGGGAGCGAGACCCAGTACTTC. Protein: CSASITSTSGSETQYF.

This chain uses TRBV5-6 with TRBJ2-5; TRBD1 matches at 7 bases. Trimming took 0 bases from V and 0 from J; bases not matched to a gene: 11. This CDR3 contains 18 residues. Germline V gene sequence: CDR1 SGHDT, CDR2 YYEEEE. In DNA form, the CDR3 reads TGTGCCAGCAGCTTGGCTTTCGCGACAGGGCGGTACCAAGAGACCCAGTACTTC. The encoded protein is CASSLAFATGRYQETQYF.